This is a list of T cell receptor beta chains from one sample in a study of cytomegalovirus exposure and HLA in healthy donors. The data were produced by immunoSEQ multiplex PCR, yet TCRdb's version contains in-frame clones alone and is incomplete. The sample consists of 50,000 to 70,000 clones, about 80% of them appearing once. Sequenced sample: PBMCs. The receptors come from a woman aged 35 to 49 in good health and CMV-seronegative. The CDR3 runs from the conserved cysteine through the conserved F or W. The order of the fields is D gene, J gene, clone size, V gene, CDR3 DNA, CDR3 protein. D genes are given only for firm matches. Expanded clones get a size class; other rows say once, few or many, or leave the size out.

d_gene: -; j_gene: TRBJ2-7; abundance: -; v_gene: TRBV6-6; CDR3nt: TGTGCCAGCACCAGGGGCGAATCCTACGAGCAGTACTTC; CDR3aa: CASTRGESYEQYF
d_gene: TRBD2; j_gene: TRBJ2-3; abundance: -; v_gene: TRBV4-2; CDR3nt: TGTGCCAGCAGCCAAGAAATAGCGGGAGGGCCAGATACGCAGTATTTT; CDR3aa: CASSQEIAGGPDTQYF
d_gene: TRBD1; j_gene: TRBJ2-1; abundance: -; v_gene: TRBV29-1; CDR3nt: TGCAGCGTTGAAGCCGGGACAGGGTTGAGCTCCTACAATGAGCAGTTCTTC; CDR3aa: CSVEAGTGLSSYNEQFF
d_gene: TRBD2; j_gene: TRBJ2-2; abundance: -; v_gene: TRBV15; CDR3nt: TGTGCCACCAGCAGAGAATCGGGGGGTTCGGACACCGGGGAGCTGTTTTTT; CDR3aa: CATSRESGGSDTGELFF
d_gene: -; j_gene: TRBJ1-2; abundance: -; v_gene: TRBV5-1; CDR3nt: TGCGCCAGCAGCTTGGAGACAGGCGGGAACTATGGCTACACCTTC; CDR3aa: CASSLETGGNYGYTF
d_gene: TRBD2; j_gene: TRBJ2-1; abundance: -; v_gene: TRBV13; CDR3nt: TGTGCCAGCAGCTTATATGGGTCTAGCGGGAGGGCCATCCACAATGAGCAGTTCTTC; CDR3aa: CASSLYGSSGRAIHNEQFF
d_gene: TRBD2; j_gene: TRBJ2-1; abundance: -; v_gene: TRBV29-1; CDR3nt: TGCAGCGTCAGGACTAGCGGGAGGAGGGCCTACAATGAGCAGTTCTTC; CDR3aa: CSVRTSGRRAYNEQFF
d_gene: TRBD2; j_gene: TRBJ2-1; abundance: -; v_gene: TRBV9; CDR3nt: TGTGCCAGCAGCACCTACCGTAGCGGGAAGGACGATGAGCAGTTCTTC; CDR3aa: CASSTYRSGKDDEQFF
d_gene: TRBD2; j_gene: TRBJ2-1; abundance: once; v_gene: TRBV5-1; CDR3nt: TGCGCCAGCAGCGGCGGACTAGCGGGCTACAATGAGCAGTTCTTC; CDR3aa: CASSGGLAGYNEQFF
d_gene: -; j_gene: TRBJ2-2; abundance: -; v_gene: TRBV4-1; CDR3nt: TGCGCCAGCAGCCAAGATCTAGGAGTGGGAGGGAACACCGGGGAGCTGTTTTTT; CDR3aa: CASSQDLGVGGNTGELFF
d_gene: -; j_gene: TRBJ1-5; abundance: few; v_gene: TRBV15; CDR3nt: TGTGCCACCAGCAGAGATCTTAGGGGATATAGCAATCAGCCCCAGCATTTT; CDR3aa: CATSRDLRGYSNQPQHF
d_gene: TRBD1; j_gene: TRBJ1-4; abundance: -; v_gene: TRBV18; CDR3nt: TGTGCCAGCTCACCGCAACCGGGACAGCGAAATGAAAAACTGTTTTTT; CDR3aa: CASSPQPGQRNEKLFF
d_gene: -; j_gene: TRBJ1-3; abundance: -; v_gene: TRBV30; CDR3nt: TGTGCCGGCAGTAGGGGTTACTCTGGAAACACCATATATTTT; CDR3aa: CAGSRGYSGNTIYF
d_gene: -; j_gene: TRBJ2-7; abundance: once; v_gene: TRBV4-3; CDR3nt: TGCGCCAGCAGCCAAGTCGTATCGTCTAGCGCGTCCTACGAGCAGTACTTC; CDR3aa: CASSQVVSSSASYEQYF
d_gene: TRBD1; j_gene: TRBJ1-5; abundance: -; v_gene: TRBV6-1; CDR3nt: TGTGCCAGCAGTGAAGCCGACAGGGGGATCAATCAGCCCCAGCATTTT; CDR3aa: CASSEADRGINQPQHF
d_gene: -; j_gene: TRBJ2-2; abundance: -; v_gene: TRBV7-8; CDR3nt: TGTGCCAGCAGCCGAACCGACACCCAACGGATCACCGGGGAGCTGTTTTTT; CDR3aa: CASSRTDTQRITGELFF
d_gene: TRBD2; j_gene: TRBJ2-5; abundance: -; v_gene: TRBV5-1; CDR3nt: TGCGCCAGCAGCTTGGCCGGGACTAGAGTAGAGACCCAGTACTTC; CDR3aa: CASSLAGTRVETQYF
d_gene: -; j_gene: TRBJ1-1; abundance: once; v_gene: TRBV7-8; CDR3nt: TGTGCCAGCAGCTTAGCCCCACAGAACACTGAAGCTTTCTTT; CDR3aa: CASSLAPQNTEAFF
d_gene: TRBD1; j_gene: TRBJ1-4; abundance: few; v_gene: TRBV5-5; CDR3nt: TGTGCCAGCAGCCTCCGGACAGGGCAAGAAAAACTGTTTTTT; CDR3aa: CASSLRTGQEKLFF
d_gene: -; j_gene: TRBJ1-1; abundance: -; v_gene: TRBV28; CDR3nt: TGTGCCAGCAGTTTAGGAGGGGCGAACACTGAAGCTTTCTTT; CDR3aa: CASSLGGANTEAFF
d_gene: TRBD2; j_gene: TRBJ2-7; abundance: once; v_gene: TRBV7-3; CDR3nt: TGTGCCAGCAGCACCGGGACTAGCGGGCCGGGCGAGCAGTACTTC; CDR3aa: CASSTGTSGPGEQYF
d_gene: TRBD1; j_gene: TRBJ1-4; abundance: once; v_gene: TRBV27; CDR3nt: TGTGCCAGCAGTACCGGACAGGCGATAAAACTGTTTTTT; CDR3aa: CASSTGQAIKLFF
d_gene: -; j_gene: TRBJ2-1; abundance: -; v_gene: TRBV11-1; CDR3nt: TGTGCCAGCAGCCCCACACCCAATGAGCAGTTCTTC; CDR3aa: CASSPTPNEQFF
d_gene: -; j_gene: TRBJ2-7; abundance: -; v_gene: TRBV29-1; CDR3nt: TGCAGCGTTCGAGAGAGCGAGCAGTACTTC; CDR3aa: CSVRESEQYF
d_gene: -; j_gene: TRBJ1-1; abundance: -; v_gene: TRBV28; CDR3nt: TGTGCCAGCAGTCCCAGCGGGCTCACTGAAGCTTTCTTT; CDR3aa: CASSPSGLTEAFF
d_gene: -; j_gene: TRBJ2-6; abundance: -; v_gene: TRBV4-1; CDR3nt: TGCGCCAGCAGCCAAGACGTAACTAGCCCCCTGGGTGCGGGGGCCAACGTCCTGACTTTC; CDR3aa: CASSQDVTSPLGAGANVLTF
d_gene: -; j_gene: TRBJ2-6; abundance: -; v_gene: TRBV2; CDR3nt: TGTGCCAGCCGTAGCCAGCTTGGGGCCAACGTCCTGACTTTC; CDR3aa: CASRSQLGANVLTF
d_gene: -; j_gene: TRBJ2-7; abundance: -; v_gene: TRBV30; CDR3nt: TGTGCCTGGAGTGTAGCGTACGAGCAGTACTTC; CDR3aa: CAWSVAYEQYF
d_gene: TRBD1; j_gene: TRBJ1-1; abundance: -; v_gene: TRBV27; CDR3nt: TGTGCCAGCAGAATACAGGGGGAGTACACTGAAGCTTTCTTT; CDR3aa: CASRIQGEYTEAFF
d_gene: TRBD2; j_gene: TRBJ2-2; abundance: -; v_gene: TRBV9; CDR3nt: TGTGCCAGCAGCGCGACTAGCGGGAGTTTCACCGGGGAGCTGTTTTTT; CDR3aa: CASSATSGSFTGELFF
d_gene: TRBD1; j_gene: TRBJ1-2; abundance: -; v_gene: TRBV7-2; CDR3nt: TGTGCCAGCAGCTCCGGACAGGGGGCCAACTATGGCTACACCTTC; CDR3aa: CASSSGQGANYGYTF
d_gene: TRBD1; j_gene: TRBJ2-2; abundance: -; v_gene: TRBV29-1; CDR3nt: TGCAGCGTCGCGGGACAGGGGATGACCGGGGAGCTGTTTTTT; CDR3aa: CSVAGQGMTGELFF
d_gene: -; j_gene: TRBJ2-7; abundance: -; v_gene: TRBV27; CDR3nt: TGTGCCAGCGGTCAGTTCTACGAGCAGTACTTC; CDR3aa: CASGQFYEQYF
d_gene: TRBD1; j_gene: TRBJ1-1; abundance: -; v_gene: TRBV27; CDR3nt: TGTGCCAGCAGCCCCGAGACAGGGCGGAGGAACACTGAAGCTTTCTTT; CDR3aa: CASSPETGRRNTEAFF
d_gene: -; j_gene: TRBJ2-7; abundance: once; v_gene: TRBV5-4; CDR3nt: TGTGCCAGCAGCTCATTACTAGGGCGCTCCTACGAGCAGTACTTC; CDR3aa: CASSSLLGRSYEQYF
d_gene: TRBD1; j_gene: TRBJ2-5; abundance: -; v_gene: TRBV5-4; CDR3nt: TGTGCCAGCAGCTTGGGGGACAGGGAACACGAGACCCAGTACTTC; CDR3aa: CASSLGDREHETQYF
d_gene: TRBD1; j_gene: TRBJ1-2; abundance: -; v_gene: TRBV29-1; CDR3nt: TGCAGCGTTGGAGGGGGCGGCTATGGCTACACCTTC; CDR3aa: CSVGGGGYGYTF
d_gene: -; j_gene: TRBJ1-1; abundance: -; v_gene: TRBV6-4; CDR3nt: TGTGCCAGCAGCGAGCAGGGAGGCGCTGAAGCTTTCTTT; CDR3aa: CASSEQGGAEAFF
d_gene: TRBD2; j_gene: TRBJ2-3; abundance: -; v_gene: TRBV30; CDR3nt: TGTGCCTGGAGTGTACTCAGCGGGACTAGCACAGATACGCAGTATTTT; CDR3aa: CAWSVLSGTSTDTQYF